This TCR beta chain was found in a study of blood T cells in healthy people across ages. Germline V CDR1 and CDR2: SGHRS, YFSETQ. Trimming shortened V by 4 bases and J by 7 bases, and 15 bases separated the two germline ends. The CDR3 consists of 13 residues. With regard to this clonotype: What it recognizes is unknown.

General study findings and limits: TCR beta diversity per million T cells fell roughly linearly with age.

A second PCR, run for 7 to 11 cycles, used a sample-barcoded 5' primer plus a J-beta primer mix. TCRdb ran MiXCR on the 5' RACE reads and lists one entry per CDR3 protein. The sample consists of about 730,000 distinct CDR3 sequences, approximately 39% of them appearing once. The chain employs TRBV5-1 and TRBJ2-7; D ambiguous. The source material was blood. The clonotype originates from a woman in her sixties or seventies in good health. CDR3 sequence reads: CASSVFTREEQYF. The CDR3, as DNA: TGCGCCAGCAGCGTGTTTACAAGAGAAGAGCAGTACTTC.